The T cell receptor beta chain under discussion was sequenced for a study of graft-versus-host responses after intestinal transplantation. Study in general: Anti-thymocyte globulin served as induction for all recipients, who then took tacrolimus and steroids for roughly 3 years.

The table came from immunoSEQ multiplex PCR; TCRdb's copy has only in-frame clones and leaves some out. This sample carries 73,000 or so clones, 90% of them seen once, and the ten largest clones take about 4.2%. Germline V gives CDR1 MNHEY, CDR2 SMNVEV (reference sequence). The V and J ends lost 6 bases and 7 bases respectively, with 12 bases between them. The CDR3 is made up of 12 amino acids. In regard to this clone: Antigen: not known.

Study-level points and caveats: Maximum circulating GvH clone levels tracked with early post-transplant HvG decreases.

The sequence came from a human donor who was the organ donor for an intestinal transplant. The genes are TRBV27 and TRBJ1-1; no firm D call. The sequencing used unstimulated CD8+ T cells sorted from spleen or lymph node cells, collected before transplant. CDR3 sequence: CASSLTGDEAFF. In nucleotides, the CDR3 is TGTGCCAGCAGCTTAACCGGGGATGAAGCTTTCTTT.